A single sample gave rise to the 29 T cell receptor beta chains below, sequenced in a study of blood T cell repertoires in COVID-19 (dated by TCRdb to 2018 to 2021). The library was obtained by the immunoSEQ multiplex PCR assay. In its TCRdb copy, this immuneACCESS table keeps in-frame sequences only and misses some clones. Where compared with another copy, unresolved V genes explain less than half of these, and the others have no known cause. Across this sample there are some 78,000 clones, with 87% seen only once. In total, the top ten clones hold roughly 5.3% of the sample. Sequencing was performed on peripheral blood. The source is a woman of 80 years or more with active or convalescent COVID-19.

V and J are TRBV6-4 and TRBJ2-5; TRBD1 might be the D (5 bases). The CDR3 has 16 residues. V lost 3 bases to trimming and J lost 1 base, with 15 bases between them. Germline CDR1 reads MRHNA; CDR2 reads SNTAGT. As DNA, the CDR3 is TGTGCCAGCAGTGAGGCCGCAGGGCCATCCCAAGAGACCCAGTACTTC. Its protein product is CASSEAAGPSQETQYF.

CDR3 coding DNA: TGTGCCAGCAGCTTGGGACAGGGATGGAACACTGAAGCTTTCTTT. Amino acid sequence: CASSLGQGWNTEAFF. This chain links TRBV5-6 with TRBJ1-1; the match to TRBD1 covers 7 bases. This CDR3 contains 15 residues. Germline CDR1 and CDR2: SGHDT and YYEEEE. V lost 0 bases, J lost 1 base, and 3 bases stayed unmatched.

There are a few counts of this clone. This chain uses TRBV28 with TRBJ2-7; TRBD2 might be the D (7 bases). The CDR3 runs 15 residues. V was trimmed by 1 base and J by 4 bases, leaving 14 bases between them. CDR1 and CDR2 (germline): MDHEN, SYDVKM. The CDR3 protein is CASSLLGGGQYEQYF. In nucleotides, the CDR3 is TGTGCCAGCAGTTTATTGGGGGGGGGCCAGTACGAGCAGTACTTC.

This clone was seen a handful of times. The chain combines TRBV6-4 with TRBJ1-1, with 10 bases lining up with TRBD1. The V segment lost 5 bases and the J segment 10 bases; nucleotides outside the gene matches: 13. The CDR3 extends over 15 amino acids. The V gene's germline CDR1 is MRHNA and CDR2 SNTAGT. The CDR3 nucleotides read TGTGCCAGCAGTCCCGTGGACAGGGGGGGAGGAGGAGCTTTCTTT. This codes for CASSPVDRGGGGAFF.

This rearrangement joins TRBV19 to TRBJ2-1, with D perhaps matching TRBD1 (6 bases). Trimming took off 6 bases at V and 6 bases at J, with 27 bases between the two ends. CDR1 and CDR2 (germline): LNHDA, SQIVND (reference sequence). The CDR3 extends over 18 amino acids. The CDR3: CASSSFSQGQGRGNEQFF. CDR3 sequence (DNA): TGTGCCAGTAGCTCCTTTTCTCAGGGGCAGGGGAGAGGCAATGAGCAGTTCTTC. Complete variable domain (other parts from reference TRBV19 and TRBJ2-1): DGGITQSPKYLFRKEGQNVTLSCEQNLNHDAMYWYRQDPGQGLRLIYYSQIVNDFQKGDIAEGYSVSREKKESFPLTVTSAQKNPTAFYLCASSSFSQGQGRGNEQFFGPGTRLTVL.

The chain links TRBV6-5 to TRBJ2-5; D is possibly TRBD1 (6 bases). With 4 bases removed from V and 5 bases from J, the gap between germline ends came to 17 bases. The CDR3 is 15 amino acids. Germline CDR1 MNHEY, CDR2 SVGAGI. This CDR3 is CASSWSGVGGETQYF. As DNA, the CDR3 is TGTGCCAGCAGTTGGTCAGGGGTAGGTGGGGAGACCCAGTACTTC.

The chain is built from TRBV9 and TRBJ2-3; weak D call: TRBD1 (6 bases). The V and J ends lost 7 bases and 2 bases respectively, with 11 bases between them. Looked up from germline, CDR1 is SGDLS and CDR2 is YYNGEE. This CDR3 spans 13 amino acids. CDR3 sequence: CASQQGDTDTQYF. The CDR3 DNA reads TGTGCCAGCCAACAGGGAGACACAGATACGCAGTATTTT.

This clone occurred once. The chain carries TRBV7-9 and TRBJ2-7; D may be TRBD2 (6 bases). Germline CDR1 reads SEHNR; CDR2 reads FQNEAQ (reference sequence). Trimming removed 4 bases from V and 7 bases from J, with 11 bases in between. There are 12 residues in the CDR3. The CDR3 spells CASSSMGGEQYF. The CDR3 DNA sequence: TGTGCCAGCAGCTCCATGGGGGGAGAGCAGTACTTC.

The V gene is TRBV7-2, the J gene TRBJ2-5, with a possible D match to TRBD1 (5 bases). In germline, CDR1 is SGHTA, CDR2 FQGNSA. V was cut by 5 bases and J by 5 bases, with 18 bases left in between. The CDR3 consists of 15 residues. CDR3 region: CASSIRALRGETQYF. DNA of the CDR3: TGTGCCAGCAGCATCCGGGCCTTAAGGGGCGAGACCCAGTACTTC.

This clone was counted once. The V call is TRBV15, the J call TRBJ1-1; D perhaps matches TRBD1 (5 bases). Trimming took off 2 bases at V and 2 bases at J, with 6 bases between the two ends. The CDR3 sequence is 13 residues long. Germline CDR1 LNHNV, CDR2 YYDKDF (reference sequence). CDR3: CATSRQGNTEAFF. CDR3 in DNA: TGTGCCACCAGCAGACAGGGAAACACTGAAGCTTTCTTT. Together with reference TRBV15 and TRBJ1-1, the CDR3 gives the full variable domain: DAMVIQNPRYQVTQFGKPVTLSCSQTLNHNVMYWYQQKSSQAPKLLFHYYDKDFNNEADTPDNFQSRRPNTSFCFLDIRSPGLGDTAMYLCATSRQGNTEAFFGQGTRLTVV.

The V gene is TRBV7-8, the J gene TRBJ2-5; D might be TRBD2 (7 bases). The CDR3 is 14 amino acids. The germline CDR1 and CDR2 sequences are SGHVS and FQNEAQ. Trimming removed 6 bases from V and 5 bases from J, with 16 bases in between. This chain's CDR3 is CASRGGGPVETQYF. CDR3 nucleotide sequence: TGTGCCAGCAGGGGCGGGGGCCCGGTGGAGACCCAGTACTTC.

The V and J genes are TRBV3-1 (or the pseudogene TRBV3-2) and TRBJ1-4; no clear D gene. This CDR3 is 12 amino acids long. With 1 base removed from V and 15 bases from J, the gap between germline ends came to 12 bases. Germline CDR1 reads LGHDT; CDR2 reads YNNKEL (reference sequence). CDR3 amino acids: CASSQGYGEVFF. The CDR3 nucleotides read TGTGCCAGCAGCCAAGGTTACGGGGAAGTGTTTTTT.

In its sample, this clone was seen once. The chain carries TRBV28 and TRBJ1-2, with 8 bases aligning to TRBD1. Trimming removed 7 bases from V and 1 base from J; junction bases left unmatched: 8. The CDR3 totals 15 residues. The germline CDR1 and CDR2 sequences are MDHEN and SYDVKM. The CDR3 reads CASKTGDWVNYGYTF. The DNA for the CDR3 is TGTGCCAGCAAGACAGGGGATTGGGTTAACTATGGCTACACCTTC.

This clone was counted between two and nine times. The rearrangement joins TRBV6-5 to TRBJ2-3; D is unresolved. The V gene's germline CDR1 is MNHEY and CDR2 SVGAGI. The CDR3 length is 14 residues. The V and J ends lost 5 bases and 0 bases respectively, with 9 bases between them. The CDR3 protein is CASSPAESTDTQYF. The CDR3 nucleotides read TGTGCCAGCAGTCCTGCGGAGAGCACAGATACGCAGTATTTT.

This chain links TRBV13 with TRBJ1-1; D unclear. V was shortened by 3 bases and J by 0 bases, with 14 bases between the two germline ends. This CDR3 is built from 16 residues. Germline loops: CDR1 PRHDT, CDR2 FYEKMQ (reference sequence). The DNA of the CDR3 is TGTGCCAGCAGCTTTTGGCTAACAGATGTGAACACTGAAGCTTTCTTT. Its translation: CASSFWLTDVNTEAFF. Drawing the rest from reference TRBV13 and TRBJ1-1, the complete variable domain is AAGVIQSPRHLIKEKRETATLKCYPIPRHDTVYWYQQGPGQDPQFLISFYEKMQSDKGSIPDRFSAQQFSDYHSELNMSSLELGDSALYFCASSFWLTDVNTEAFFGQGTRLTVV.

The V call is TRBV19, the J call TRBJ2-7, with D maybe TRBD1 (6 bases). This CDR3 has 14 amino acids. Germline values: CDR1 LNHDA, CDR2 SQIVND (reference sequence). Trimming removed 6 bases at V and 2 bases at J, with 14 bases between. The CDR3 protein is CASSPGTRTYEQYF. DNA of the CDR3: TGTGCCAGTAGCCCCGGGACACGAACCTACGAGCAGTACTTC.

The chain links TRBV7-8 to TRBJ2-3, with TRBD1 matching over 7 bases. The CDR3 sequence is 14 residues long. The ends lost 5 bases at V and 4 bases at J; junction bases unmatched: 6. Per germline, CDR1 SGHVS and CDR2 FQNEAQ. CDR3 nucleotides: TGTGCCAGCAGCAGGGGGCGCACCGCAGATACGCAGTATTTT. Protein product: CASSRGRTADTQYF.

V gene TRBV29-1 combines with J gene TRBJ2-7; D is undetermined. The ends were cut back, 6 bases at V and 5 bases at J, with 11 bases in the middle. The CDR3 sequence is 11 residues long. Per the germline V gene, CDR1 is SQVTM and CDR2 is ANQGSEA. Here the CDR3 DNA reads TGCAGCGTGGCTGCCCGAAACGAGCAGTACTTC. It specifies CSVAARNEQYF.

The chain links TRBV28 to TRBJ1-4, with 7 nucleotides matching TRBD1. Germline V CDR1 and CDR2: MDHEN, SYDVKM. J gave up 8 bases and V 6 bases, and 9 bases lay outside the gene matches. The CDR3 consists of 14 residues. CDR3 sequence reads: CASSTRDRREKLFF. The CDR3 coding sequence is TGTGCCAGCAGCACCCGGGACAGAAGGGAAAAACTGTTTTTT.

This clone was detected only once. The chain recombines TRBV21-1 with TRBJ2-5; the table's D call TRBD2 went unverified against the DNA. TRBV21-1 is given as a pseudogene. CDR3 length: 16 residues. The CDR3 region is CASSNWSSGCAETQYF. The CDR3 nucleotides are TGTGCCAGCAGCAATTGGTCCTCGGGGTGTGCAGAGACCCAGTACTTC.

This chain connects TRBV6-5 to TRBJ2-7, with 11 bases lining up with TRBD2. CDR3 size: 13 residues. CDR1 is MNHEY and CDR2 is SVGAGI in the germline V gene. Trimming cost V 6 bases and J 7 bases; bases outside gene matches: 5. This chain's CDR3 is CASRLAGAREQYF. The CDR3 DNA reads as TGTGCCAGCAGACTAGCGGGAGCAAGGGAGCAGTACTTC.

The V gene is TRBV9, the J gene TRBJ2-3; 12 bases align to TRBD2. From germline, CDR1 is SGDLS and CDR2 YYNGEE. The V segment lost 3 bases and the J segment 2 bases; nucleotides outside the gene matches: 7. This CDR3 spans 17 amino acids. CDR3 sequence reads: CASSDRLAGANTDTQYF. In nucleotides, the CDR3 is TGTGCCAGCAGCGACAGACTAGCGGGGGCCAACACAGATACGCAGTATTTT.

The table lists this clone with a count of one. The chain employs TRBV29-1 and TRBJ1-5; no clear D gene. Per germline, CDR1 SQVTM and CDR2 ANQGSEA. The CDR3 loop spans 12 amino acids. V gave up 4 bases and J gave up 1 base, with 5 bases separating them. CDR3 residues: CSVGGSNQPQHF. The CDR3, as DNA: TGCAGCGTTGGCGGAAGCAATCAGCCCCAGCATTTT.

The rearrangement links TRBV7-2 to TRBJ2-7; no definite D call. The V end was cut by 5 bases, the J end by 4 bases, with 6 bases between. Germline V gene lookup returns CDR1 SGHTA and CDR2 FQGNSA. The CDR3 totals 11 residues. The CDR3 region is CASSPFYEQYF. The CDR3 region has the DNA TGTGCCAGCAGCCCATTTTACGAGCAGTACTTC.

The chain has TRBV6-1 and TRBJ2-1; 12 bases match TRBD1. After removal of 6 bases from V and 6 bases from J, the junction contained 6 bases not matched to a gene. The CDR3 spans 15 residues. The germline CDR1 and CDR2 sequences are MNHNS and SASEGT. This CDR3 is CASSLRDRGPNEQFF. CDR3 coding DNA: TGTGCCAGCAGCCTCCGGGACAGGGGGCCCAATGAGCAGTTCTTC.

This chain links TRBV7-2 with TRBJ2-1; 11 nucleotides line up with TRBD2. The CDR3 is 19 residues long. Per germline, CDR1 SGHTA and CDR2 FQGNSA. J lost 0 bases, V lost 5 bases, and 12 bases had no gene match. CDR3 residues: CASSPRLAGLSGSYNEQFF. In DNA form, the CDR3 reads TGTGCCAGCAGCCCAAGACTAGCGGGATTGAGTGGCTCCTACAATGAGCAGTTCTTC.

V is TRBV12-3 or TRBV12-4 and J is TRBJ2-3; 7 bases are a match to TRBD2. This CDR3 has 12 amino acids. The ends lost 6 bases at V and 13 bases at J; junction bases unmatched: 10. This chain's CDR3 is CASSPQQSGKYF. CDR3 nucleotides: TGTGCCAGCAGCCCCCAACAAAGCGGGAAGTATTTT.

The genes are TRBV10-2 and TRBJ1-2; 8 bases match TRBD1. Germline trimming cut 9 bases from V and 8 bases from J; bases unmatched to any gene: 11. Germline CDR1 reads WSHSY; CDR2 reads SAAADI. The length of the CDR3 is 13 residues. The CDR3 coding sequence is TGCGCCAGTACACTGACAGGGGATCAGGGCTACACCTTC. Its protein is CASTLTGDQGYTF.

This chain joins TRBV10-3 and TRBJ2-1, with TRBD2 matching 8 bases. V dropped 5 bases and J dropped 0; count of bases not matched to a gene: 9. CDR3 size: 17 residues. Germline assignment: CDR1 ENHRY and CDR2 SYGVKD. CDR3 nucleotides: TGTGCCATCAGTCGTTCGCCCAGCGGGGGCTCCTACAATGAGCAGTTCTTC. Encoded protein: CAISRSPSGGSYNEQFF.